These T cell receptor beta chains were read from a single sample in a study of CD8 T cells in ankylosing spondylitis. Using its own MiXCR run on the 5' RACE reads, TCRdb lists one record per CDR3 protein. Of some 85,000 distinct CDR3 sequences in the sample, 9% were seen once. The source material was blood, either unsorted or a sorted T cell fraction (not recorded which). These receptors originate from a male donor with ankylosing spondylitis. The CDR3 runs from the conserved cysteine through the conserved F or W. The D gene is left open where the match is weak. The size entry is marked missing in some rows and otherwise reads once, few, many or a size class.

TRBJ2-4	TRBD1	many	TRBV7-8	TGTGCCAGCAGCCCAGGGGGTTGGGACATTCAGTACTTC	CASSPGGWDIQYF
TRBJ1-1	-	many	TRBV12-5	TGTGCTAGTGGTCAGGGTCACACTGAAGCTTTCTTT	CASGQGHTEAFF
TRBJ2-5	TRBD2	few	TRBV10-1	TGCGCCAGCAGTGCTAGCGGGAGGGCCGCAGAGACCCAGTACTTC	CASSASGRAAETQYF
TRBJ2-5	-	many	TRBV5-6	TGTGCCAGCAGCATTCCCGGCGGGATACAAGAGACCCAGTACTTC	CASSIPGGIQETQYF
TRBJ2-1	TRBD2	many	TRBV7-9	TGTGCCAGCAGCCCTCGGGGGGGGTCTGGCTACAATGAGCAGTTCTTC	CASSPRGGSGYNEQFF
TRBJ2-2	-	many	TRBV27	TGTGCCAGCAGTTTGGGGACCGAGGCCGGGGAGCTGTTTTTT	CASSLGTEAGELFF
TRBJ1-5	-	few	TRBV21-1	TGTGCCAGCAGCTCCGATGTCGGGGGCGGGGAATACTATCAGCCCCAGCATTTT	CASSSDVGGGEYYQPQHF
TRBJ2-7	-	many	TRBV12-3/TRBV12-4	TGTGCCAGCAGTTTAGCGATCGGCTACGAGCAGTACTTC	CASSLAIGYEQYF
TRBJ2-3	-	-	TRBV11-2	TGTGCCAGCAGCCTCAATATTGGGCGGGATACGCAGTATTTT	CASSLNIGRDTQYF
TRBJ2-7	-	many	TRBV5-6	TGTGCCAGCAGGACCCCACAGACGAGGGGCGAGCAGTACTTC	CASRTPQTRGEQYF
TRBJ2-7	-	many	TRBV24-1	TGTGCCACCGTAAGGCACAACTACGAGCAGTACTTC	CATVRHNYEQYF
TRBJ1-2	-	few	TRBV24-1	TGTGCCACCAGTGAGACATTTAACTATGGCTACACCTTC	CATSETFNYGYTF
TRBJ1-1	-	few	TRBV29-1	TGCAGCGTTGTAAGGGGAAACACTGAAGCTTTCTTT	CSVVRGNTEAFF
TRBJ1-5	-	-	TRBV24-1	TGTGCCACCAGTCAGGGATTCCGTCAGCCCCAGCATTTT	CATSQGFRQPQHF
TRBJ2-3	TRBD2	many	TRBV5-1	TGCGCCAGCAGCTTAGAACTAGCGGGAGATACGCAGTATTTT	CASSLELAGDTQYF
TRBJ1-1	-	few	TRBV14	TGTGCCAGCAGCCCGACTTCGGGCGCTGAAGCTTTCTTT	CASSPTSGAEAFF
TRBJ2-5	-	few	TRBV10-2	TGCGCCAGCAGTGAGTCTAGTTCTGGGGGGTTGCAAGAGACCCAGTACTTC	CASSESSSGGLQETQYF
TRBJ2-1	TRBD2	-	TRBV29-1	TGCAGCGTTGGTGGGACTAGCGGGAAGCAGAACAATGAGCAGTTCTTC	CSVGGTSGKQNNEQFF
TRBJ2-1	-	few	TRBV29-1	TGCAGCGTTGTTAGGACTAACAGCAATGAGCAGTTCTTC	CSVVRTNSNEQFF
TRBJ2-7	-	many	TRBV2	TGTGCCAGCAGGGACTGGTACGAGCAGTACTTC	CASRDWYEQYF
TRBJ1-2	-	few	TRBV7-9	TGTGCCAGCAGCTTAGCACCAGGACGCAACTATGGCTACACCTTC	CASSLAPGRNYGYTF
TRBJ2-1	-	many	TRBV29-1	TGCAGCGTCCACAGGAGGTCTGAGCAGTTCTTC	CSVHRRSEQFF
TRBJ2-3	-	many	TRBV7-2	TGTGCCAGCAGCTTAGTCCTACGGGTCTCCACAGATACGCAGTATTTT	CASSLVLRVSTDTQYF
TRBJ1-6	TRBD1	few	TRBV27	TGTGCCAGCAGTTTATCACGAGGGACAGGGAGTTCACCCCTCCACTTT	CASSLSRGTGSSPLHF
TRBJ2-5	TRBD1	-	TRBV2	TGTGCCAGCAGTGGACAGGGGAAACTCGAGACCCAGTACTTC	CASSGQGKLETQYF
TRBJ1-4	-	-	TRBV7-9	TGTGCCAGCAGCGCGTTTGAGGGGGGTAATGAAAAACTGTTTTTT	CASSAFEGGNEKLFF
TRBJ2-1	TRBD2	many	TRBV20-1	TGCAGTGCTAGGATACTAGCGGGAGCATCAAATGAGCAGTTCTTC	CSARILAGASNEQFF
TRBJ1-1	TRBD1	few	TRBV11-2	TGTGCCAGCAGCTTAGTACCACACGGGACAGCGAACACTGAAGCTTTCTTT	CASSLVPHGTANTEAFF
TRBJ1-2	-	few	TRBV7-9	TGTGCCAGCACCTCTTCGGTGAGCGGGTTTCGCTATGGCTACACCTTC	CASTSSVSGFRYGYTF
TRBJ1-2	-	-	TRBV29-1	TGCAGCGTTGAAGATCCCAGGGTTGACGTTTCAATGACGCTTCGCGGCTACACCTTC	CSVEDPRVDVSMTLRGYTF
TRBJ2-1	TRBD2	few	TRBV27	TGTGCCAGCAGTTTCGGGACTAGCGTTTACAATGAGCAGTTCTTC	CASSFGTSVYNEQFF
TRBJ1-1	-	many	TRBV7-9	TGTGCCAGCAGCGGGCAGAGGAACACTGAAGCTTTCTTT	CASSGQRNTEAFF
TRBJ2-5	-	-	TRBV21-1	TGTGCCAGCAGCCCGCGGGACAGGGCTTACGAGACCCAGTACTTC	CASSPRDRAYETQYF
TRBJ1-1	-	many	TRBV4-2	TGTGCCAGCAGCCAAGGGGGAAGGGGCTGGGACACTGAAGCTTTCTTT	CASSQGGRGWDTEAFF
TRBJ2-1	-	few	TRBV6-1	TGTGCCAGCAGGGATAAAGGGAATGAGCAGTTCTTC	CASRDKGNEQFF
TRBJ2-5	-	few	TRBV25-1	TGTGCCAGCAGTGAGGGGGAGACCCAGTACTTC	CASSEGETQYF
TRBJ2-3	TRBD1	-	TRBV9	TGTGCCAGCAGCTCCGGGACAGGGTTAGATACGCAGTATTTT	CASSSGTGLDTQYF
TRBJ1-1	-	few	TRBV5-1	TGCGCCAGCAGCTTGGGTAGGACCATGAACACTGAAGCTTTCTTT	CASSLGRTMNTEAFF
TRBJ2-1	-	-	TRBV7-9	TGTGCCAGCAGTCTTAAGATTGGCAATGAGCAGTTCTTC	CASSLKIGNEQFF
TRBJ2-1	TRBD1	many	TRBV10-2	TGCGCCAGCAGTGAAACACCGGGACAGGGGTGGAATGAGCAGTTCTTC	CASSETPGQGWNEQFF
TRBJ2-2	TRBD2	few	TRBV12-3/TRBV12-4	TGTGCCAGCAGTAGAGGACTAGCCGACGGGGAGCTGTTTTTT	CASSRGLADGELFF
TRBJ2-7	-	many	TRBV30	TGTGCCTGGCTGTCAAAGATCGAATCCTACGAGCAGTACTTC	CAWLSKIESYEQYF
TRBJ2-3	TRBD2	few	TRBV27	TGTGCCAGCCGGCAGGGAGCGGGAGGGCCCAGTACGCAGTATTTT	CASRQGAGGPSTQYF
TRBJ2-7	TRBD2	-	TRBV4-1	TGCGCCAGCAGCCAAGACGCTAGCGGGACTTTTTACGAGCAGTACTTC	CASSQDASGTFYEQYF
TRBJ1-3	TRBD1	many	TRBV7-6	TGTGCCAGCAGCTTGGGGACAGTCTTATCCCGTTCTGGAAACACCATATATTTT	CASSLGTVLSRSGNTIYF
TRBJ2-7	-	-	TRBV23-1	TGCGCCAGCACCAATCGAAAGCTCAAACGGGGCGAGCAGTACTTC	CASTNRKLKRGEQYF
TRBJ2-7	TRBD2	few	TRBV12-3/TRBV12-4	TGTGCCAGCAGTTTTGGAGGGAGGGACGAGCAGTACTTC	CASSFGGRDEQYF
TRBJ2-1	TRBD2	many	TRBV27	TGTGCCAGCAGCCCCTTTCTAGCGGGAACCTACAATGAGCAGTTCTTC	CASSPFLAGTYNEQFF
TRBJ1-1	-	few	TRBV19	TGTGCCAGTAGGTTTCGGGGATTGAACACTGAAGCTTTCTTT	CASRFRGLNTEAFF